This T cell receptor beta chain emerged from a study of blood T cells in healthy people across ages. Study context: About one barcoded TCR beta cDNA was captured per two T cells.

With a J-beta primer mix and a sample-barcoded 5' primer, a second PCR ran about 6 to 11 cycles. Every cDNA molecule bore a tag from a template-switch adaptor containing 12 random nucleotides. TCRdb recomputed calls from the 5' RACE reads with MiXCR, one row per CDR3 protein. The sample holds approximately 810,000 distinct CDR3 sequences; around 36% are singletons and the top ten take 10% to 15%. Material: blood. This sequence originates from a man in his late teens or twenties in good health.

In DNA, the CDR3 is TGCGCCAGCAGCCATGACGGAGATGAGCAGTACTTC. Amino acid sequence: CASSHDGDEQYF. The chain combines TRBV4-1 with TRBJ2-7, with D unclear. The CDR3 runs 12 residues. The germline CDR1 and CDR2 sequences are MGHRA and YSYEKL. Trimming removed 3 bases from V and 7 bases from J, with 10 bases in between.